These 22 T cell receptor beta chains were sequenced from one sample in a study of OX40 agonist ivuxolimab in advanced cancers. Profiled with immunoSEQ multiplex PCR; TCRdb holds only in-frame clones, not every one. The sample carries 30,000 or so clones, roughly 84% recorded once. Sequencing used CD4+ or CD8+ T cells sorted from blood, obtained in a trial of the OX40 agonist ivuxolimab. All receptors derive from an adult with an advanced solid tumor such as melanoma, head and neck, liver or kidney cancer.

The CDR3 DNA reads TGCGCCAGCGCCCCCGGACTAGCGGTAAACATTCAGTACTTC. It yields the protein CASAPGLAVNIQYF. The V and J genes are TRBV5-1 and TRBJ2-4, with 10 positions matching TRBD2. This CDR3 has 14 residues. Looked up from germline, CDR1 is SGHRS and CDR2 is YFSETQ. J lost 6 bases, V lost 7 bases, and 7 bases had no gene match. Full variable domain (missing parts from reference TRBV5-1 and TRBJ2-4): KAGVTQTPRYLIKTRGQQVTLSCSPISGHRSVSWYQQTPGQGLQFLFEYFSETQRNKGNFPGRFSGRQFSNSRSEMNVSTLELGDSALYLCASAPGLAVNIQYFGAGTRLSVL.

The chain is built from TRBV2 and TRBJ2-1; 8 bases are shared with TRBD1. The CDR3 is 18 residues long. Germline V gene data show CDR1 as SNHLY and CDR2 as FYNNEI. V lost 3 bases, J lost 6 bases, and 16 bases stayed unmatched. CDR3: CASSEVGRTGSPANEQFF. For the CDR3, the DNA is TGTGCCAGCAGTGAGGTGGGTCGGACAGGGTCACCTGCCAATGAGCAGTTCTTC.

The J gene is TRBJ1-5, the V gene TRBV6-5; TRBD1 is a possible D gene (6 bases). The CDR3 totals 14 residues. V was shortened by 0 bases and J by 4 bases, with 7 bases between the two germline ends. CDR1 MNHEY and CDR2 SVGAGI come from the germline V gene. In DNA, the CDR3 is TGTGCCAGCAGTTACTCCCAGGGGAATCAGCCCCAGCATTTT. Translation gives CASSYSQGNQPQHF.

The CDR3 here is CASSLVRNNEQFF. The CDR3 DNA follows: TGCGCCAGCAGCTTGGTTCGGAACAATGAGCAGTTCTTC. The genes are TRBV5-1 and TRBJ2-1; D gene uncertain. CDR3 length: 13 amino acids. CDR1 is SGHRS, CDR2 YFSETQ, per germline. Trimming pared 0 bases from V and 5 bases from J, leaving 6 bases between.

The rearrangement links TRBV11-2 to TRBJ2-1; tentatively, D is TRBD2 (6 bases). The CDR3 contains 15 residues. Trimming pared 0 bases from V and 7 bases from J, leaving 13 bases between. Germline CDR1 reads SGHAT; CDR2 reads FQNNGV. CDR3 protein: CASSLEGSRGNEQFF. For the CDR3, the DNA is TGTGCCAGCAGCTTAGAGGGGTCCCGGGGGAATGAGCAGTTCTTC.

The chain recombines TRBV29-1 with TRBJ1-2, with 9 bases matching TRBD1. Germline CDR1 reads SQVTM; CDR2 reads ANQGSEA. This CDR3 spans 12 amino acids. V lost 6 bases, J lost 6 bases, and 5 bases stayed unmatched. As DNA, the CDR3 is TGCAGCGTCGGGACAGGGTATGATGGCTACACCTTC. Translation gives CSVGTGYDGYTF.

This clone is deemed medium-sized (0.01 to 0.1%). CDR3 DNA: TGCGCCAGCAGCGACGGGCTGGGAACCTCCTACGAGCAGTACTTC. This gives the protein CASSDGLGTSYEQYF. The gene calls are TRBV5-1 and TRBJ2-7; D remains unclear. This CDR3 is built from 15 residues. The germline V gene has CDR1 SGHRS and CDR2 YFSETQ. V lost 4 bases, J lost 0 bases, and 14 bases lay in between.

The chain carries TRBV2 and TRBJ2-7, with D possibly TRBD1 on 5 matching bases. V was clipped by 6 bases and J by 6 bases, with 15 bases between them. In germline, CDR1 is SNHLY, CDR2 FYNNEI. This CDR3 spans 13 amino acids. CDR3 DNA sequence: TGTGCCAGCAGAAAGGGGTCCGGTGGCGAGCAGTACTTC. It translates to CASRKGSGGEQYF.

V usage is TRBV5-1 and J usage is TRBJ2-3; TRBD1 matches at 7 bases. Germline CDR1 SGHRS, CDR2 YFSETQ. The CDR3 is 18 amino acids. J gave up 2 bases and V 1 base, and 13 bases lay outside the gene matches. The CDR3 spells CASSLKARGISLTDTQYF. As DNA, the CDR3 is TGCGCCAGCAGCTTGAAGGCCAGGGGGATTTCCCTCACAGATACGCAGTATTTT. Drawing the rest from reference TRBV5-1 and TRBJ2-3, the complete variable domain is KAGVTQTPRYLIKTRGQQVTLSCSPISGHRSVSWYQQTPGQGLQFLFEYFSETQRNKGNFPGRFSGRQFSNSRSEMNVSTLELGDSALYLCASSLKARGISLTDTQYFGPGTRLTVL.

This clone was counted once. Relative to the germline gene, one junction end is altered; a read error may explain this. The rearrangement joins TRBV7-9 to TRBJ2-7, with D perhaps TRBD1 (5 bases). Per the germline V gene, CDR1 is SEHNR and CDR2 is FQNEAQ (reference sequence). The CDR3 totals 12 residues. CDR3 DNA sequence: TGTGCCAGCAGCGCGGAAGGGGCAGGGAAAGACTTC. This gives the protein CASSAEGAGKDF.

This clone is a singleton in its sample. The chain is built from TRBV5-1 and TRBJ2-5; tentative D call: TRBD1 (6 bases). V was shortened by 4 bases and J by 5 bases, with 15 bases between the two germline ends. The CDR3 spans 14 residues. Looked up from germline, CDR1 is SGHRS and CDR2 is YFSETQ. CDR3 sequence (DNA): TGCGCCAGCAGCCCGTTACAGGGTGTGGAGACCCAGTACTTC. Its protein product is CASSPLQGVETQYF.

This clone has just a few counts. The J gene is TRBJ2-1, the V gene TRBV29-1; 15 nucleotides align to TRBD2. This CDR3 contains 16 residues. Trimming at V came to 6 bases and at J to 8 bases, leaving 11 bases not matched to a gene. Germline loops: CDR1 SQVTM, CDR2 ANQGSEA. The CDR3 loop reads CSVSGLAGGLGDEQFF. CDR3 bases: TGCAGCGTCTCCGGACTAGCGGGGGGGCTGGGTGATGAGCAGTTCTTC.

This sequence joins TRBV6-1 and TRBJ2-3, with a possible D match to TRBD1 (6 bases). The CDR3 is made up of 12 amino acids. CDR1 is MNHNS and CDR2 is SASEGT in the germline V gene. V was cut by 3 bases and J by 6 bases, with 7 bases left in between. CDR3 sequence (DNA): TGTGCCAGCAGTGACCAGGGGGATACGCAGTATTTT. Encoded protein: CASSDQGDTQYF.

The chain joins TRBV2 to TRBJ1-1; D remains unclear. CDR1 is SNHLY, CDR2 FYNNEI, per germline. Trimming took 6 bases from V and 11 from J, leaving 13 bases between them. This CDR3 is 11 amino acids long. CDR3 in DNA: TGTGCCAGCAGATCGGACTCGACGGCTTTCTTT. Protein: CASRSDSTAFF.

This chain connects TRBV4-2 to TRBJ2-3; D not certain. Trimming left V 0 bases short and J 5 bases short, with 9 bases between. The CDR3 loop spans 14 amino acids. CDR1 LGHNA and CDR2 YNFKEQ come from the germline V gene. Here the CDR3 reads CASSQELVGDTQYF. Here the CDR3 DNA reads TGTGCCAGCAGCCAAGAGCTAGTGGGAGATACGCAGTATTTT.

The rearrangement joins TRBV5-5 to TRBJ1-2; D gene unclear. The length of the CDR3 is 17 residues. V lost 1 base and J 0 bases, leaving 16 bases between the germline ends. Germline CDR1 is SGHKS and CDR2 is YYEKEE (reference sequence). CDR3 in amino acids: CASSLLQRVESNYGYTF. The CDR3 bases are TGTGCCAGCAGCTTGCTACAAAGGGTGGAGTCTAACTATGGCTACACCTTC.

The chain carries TRBV7-3 and TRBJ2-2; 7 bases are a match to TRBD1. This CDR3 is built from 15 residues. J lost 2 bases, V lost 5 bases, and 5 bases had no gene match. CDR1 and CDR2 from the germline V gene are SGHTA and FQGTGA. The CDR3 sequence: CASSPQGDNTGELFF. The CDR3 bases are TGTGCCAGCAGCCCCCAGGGGGACAACACCGGGGAGCTGTTTTTT.

This clone has more than one count but fewer than ten. The chain couples TRBV7-9 to TRBJ1-5, with 7 bases aligning to TRBD1. V lost 6 bases to trimming and J lost 0 bases; unmatched junction nucleotides: 5. In germline, CDR1 is SEHNR, CDR2 FQNEAQ (reference sequence). This CDR3 is built from 15 residues. CDR3 in amino acids: CASSTDRNSNQPQHF. CDR3 nucleotides: TGTGCCAGCAGTACGGACAGGAATAGCAATCAGCCCCAGCATTTT.

The genes are TRBV29-1 and TRBJ1-4, with 7 bases fitting TRBD1. J lost 8 bases, V lost 4 bases, and 7 bases had no gene match. Germline V gene lookup returns CDR1 SQVTM and CDR2 ANQGSEA. This CDR3 spans 13 amino acids. The CDR3 bases are TGCAGCGTTGGACAGGGAAGGAACGAAAAACTGTTTTTT. Translation gives CSVGQGRNEKLFF.

On this clone: Sequence at one end of the junction differs from germline and may be a read error. V is TRBV15 and J is TRBJ1-2, with TRBD1 matching 7 bases. The CDR3 has 14 amino acids. From germline, CDR1 is LNHNV and CDR2 YYDKDF (reference sequence). CDR3 residues: CATSRDGGDRRGVF. The CDR3 coding sequence is TGTGCCACCAGCAGAGATGGGGGGGACAGACGAGGGGTCTTC.

V and J are TRBV10-1 and TRBJ2-4; TRBD1 matches 11 bases. This CDR3 is 14 amino acids long. J gave up 6 bases and V 3 bases, and 1 base lay outside the gene matches. CDR1 WNHNN and CDR2 SYGVQD come from the germline V gene (reference sequence). The CDR3 region has the DNA TGCGCCAGCAGTGAAGGGACAGGGGGAAACATTCAGTACTTC. The encoded protein is CASSEGTGGNIQYF.

The chain combines TRBV5-1 with TRBJ1-4, with 7 bases aligning to TRBD1. Germline V lookup: CDR1 SGHRS, CDR2 YFSETQ. The CDR3 consists of 15 residues. The V and J ends lost 0 bases and 4 bases, in that order; junction bases with no gene match: 3. CDR3 protein: CASSLGDSFNEKLFF. CDR3 DNA: TGCGCCAGCAGCTTGGGGGACAGCTTTAATGAAAAACTGTTTTTT.